The subject of this entry is one T cell receptor (beta chain). Its target is unknown. This sample stems from a study of OX40 agonist ivuxolimab in advanced cancers. Study-level background: Patients with prior anti-PD-1, anti-PD-L1 or anti-CTLA-4 therapy were eligible; 40% had some. General study points: Specificity for antigen went undetermined in the expanded peripheral T cells. At 0.1 to 3.0 mg/kg, CD4+ and CD8+ blood T cells expanded clonally by week 6.

Trimming removed 0 bases from V and 2 bases from J, with 13 bases in between. The CDR3 has 15 amino acids. Germline V gene sequence: CDR1 GTSNPN, CDR2 SVGIG (reference sequence). Sequenced by immunoSEQ multiplex PCR; TCRdb stores in-frame clones only, minus some. The sample gives about 20,000 clones, about 89% of which show up once; roughly 60% is in the top ten. The starting material was CD4+ or CD8+ T cells sorted from blood, obtained in a trial of the OX40 agonist ivuxolimab. The receptor was isolated from an adult with an advanced solid tumor such as melanoma, head and neck, liver or kidney cancer. This chain uses TRBV30 with TRBJ2-5; a possible D gene is TRBD1 (7 bases). The CDR3 DNA is TGTGCCTGGAGTGTCAGGGGGGCCCTACAAGAGACCCAGTACTTC. Protein sequence: CAWSVRGALQETQYF.